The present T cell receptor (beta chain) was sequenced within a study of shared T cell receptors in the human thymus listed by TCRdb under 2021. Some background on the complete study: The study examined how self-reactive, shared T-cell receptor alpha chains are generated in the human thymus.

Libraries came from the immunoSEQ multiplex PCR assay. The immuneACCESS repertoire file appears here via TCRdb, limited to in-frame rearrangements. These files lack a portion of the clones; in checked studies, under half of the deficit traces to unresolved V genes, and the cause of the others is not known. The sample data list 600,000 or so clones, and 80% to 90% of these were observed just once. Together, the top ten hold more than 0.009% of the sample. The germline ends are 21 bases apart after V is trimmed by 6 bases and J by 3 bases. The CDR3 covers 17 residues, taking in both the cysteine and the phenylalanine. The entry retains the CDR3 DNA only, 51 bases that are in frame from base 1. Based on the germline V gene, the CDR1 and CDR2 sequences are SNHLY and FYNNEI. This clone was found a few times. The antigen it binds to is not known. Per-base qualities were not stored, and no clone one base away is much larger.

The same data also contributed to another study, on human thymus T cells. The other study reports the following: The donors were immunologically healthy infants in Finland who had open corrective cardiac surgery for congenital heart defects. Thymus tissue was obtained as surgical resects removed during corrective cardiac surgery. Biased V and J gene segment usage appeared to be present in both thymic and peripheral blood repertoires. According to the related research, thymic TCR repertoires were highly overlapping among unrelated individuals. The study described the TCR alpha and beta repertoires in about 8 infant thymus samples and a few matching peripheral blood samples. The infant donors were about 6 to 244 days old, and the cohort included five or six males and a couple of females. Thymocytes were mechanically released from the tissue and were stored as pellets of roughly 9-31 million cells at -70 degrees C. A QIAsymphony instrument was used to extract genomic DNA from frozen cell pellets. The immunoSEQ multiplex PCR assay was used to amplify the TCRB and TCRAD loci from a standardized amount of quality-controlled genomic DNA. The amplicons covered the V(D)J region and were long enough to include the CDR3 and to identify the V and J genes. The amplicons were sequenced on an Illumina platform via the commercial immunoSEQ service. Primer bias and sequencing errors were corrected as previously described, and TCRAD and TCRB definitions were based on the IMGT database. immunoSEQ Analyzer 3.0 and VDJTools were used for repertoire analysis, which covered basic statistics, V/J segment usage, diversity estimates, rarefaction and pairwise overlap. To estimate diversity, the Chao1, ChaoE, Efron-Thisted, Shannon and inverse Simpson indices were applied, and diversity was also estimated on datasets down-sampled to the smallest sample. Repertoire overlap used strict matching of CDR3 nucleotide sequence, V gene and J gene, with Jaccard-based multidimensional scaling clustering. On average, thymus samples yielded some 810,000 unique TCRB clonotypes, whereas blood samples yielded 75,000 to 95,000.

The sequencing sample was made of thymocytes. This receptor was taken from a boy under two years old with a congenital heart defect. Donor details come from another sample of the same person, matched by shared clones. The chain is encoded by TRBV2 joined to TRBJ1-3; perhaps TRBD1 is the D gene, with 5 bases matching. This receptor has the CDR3 CASRGWRTGEDGNTIYF. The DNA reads TGTGCCAGCAGGGGGTGGAGAACAGGAGAGGATGGAAACACCATATATTTT.